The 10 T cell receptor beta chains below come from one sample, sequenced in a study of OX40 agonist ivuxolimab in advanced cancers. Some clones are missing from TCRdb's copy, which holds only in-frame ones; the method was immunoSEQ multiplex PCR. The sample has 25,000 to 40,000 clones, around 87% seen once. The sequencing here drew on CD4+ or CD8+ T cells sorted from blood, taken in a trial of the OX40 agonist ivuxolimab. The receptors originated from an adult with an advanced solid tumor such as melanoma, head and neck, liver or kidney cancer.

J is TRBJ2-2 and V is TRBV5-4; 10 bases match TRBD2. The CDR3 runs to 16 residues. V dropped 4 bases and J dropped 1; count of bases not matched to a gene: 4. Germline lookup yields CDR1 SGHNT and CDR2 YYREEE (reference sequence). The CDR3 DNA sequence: TGTGCCAGCAGCGATTTAGCGGGAGGGAACACCGGGGAGCTGTTTTTT. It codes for CASSDLAGGNTGELFF.

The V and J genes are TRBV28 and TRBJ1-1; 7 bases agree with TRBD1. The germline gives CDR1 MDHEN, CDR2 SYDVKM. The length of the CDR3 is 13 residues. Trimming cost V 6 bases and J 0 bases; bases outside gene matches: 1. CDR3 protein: CASRQGLNTEAFF. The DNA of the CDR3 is TGTGCCAGCAGACAGGGGCTGAACACTGAAGCTTTCTTT.

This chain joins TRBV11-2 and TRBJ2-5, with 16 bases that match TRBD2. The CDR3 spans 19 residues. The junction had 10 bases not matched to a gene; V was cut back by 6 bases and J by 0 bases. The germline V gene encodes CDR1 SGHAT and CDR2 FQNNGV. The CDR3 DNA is TGTGCCAGCAGTCCACATCCGGGACTAGCGGGGGGGTACCAAGAGACCCAGTACTTC. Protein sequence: CASSPHPGLAGGYQETQYF.

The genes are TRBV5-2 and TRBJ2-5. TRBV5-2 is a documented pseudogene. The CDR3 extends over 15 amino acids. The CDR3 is CASSWRGVGQETQYF. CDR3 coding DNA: TGTGCCAGCAGCTGGCGTGGGGTTGGCCAAGAGACCCAGTACTTC.

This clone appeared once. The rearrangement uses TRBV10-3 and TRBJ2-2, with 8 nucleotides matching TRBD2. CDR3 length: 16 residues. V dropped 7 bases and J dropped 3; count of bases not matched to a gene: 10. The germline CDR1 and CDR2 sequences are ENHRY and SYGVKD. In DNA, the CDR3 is TGTGCCATCACCGAGGGTGCGGGGGGTTACACCGGGGAGCTGTTTTTT. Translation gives CAITEGAGGYTGELFF.

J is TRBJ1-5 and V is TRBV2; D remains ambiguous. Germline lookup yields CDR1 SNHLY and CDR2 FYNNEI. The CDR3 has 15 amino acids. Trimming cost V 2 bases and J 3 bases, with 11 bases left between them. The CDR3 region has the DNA TGTGCCAGCAGTGAATCGGGGATGTACAATCAGCCCCAGCATTTT. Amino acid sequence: CASSESGMYNQPQHF.

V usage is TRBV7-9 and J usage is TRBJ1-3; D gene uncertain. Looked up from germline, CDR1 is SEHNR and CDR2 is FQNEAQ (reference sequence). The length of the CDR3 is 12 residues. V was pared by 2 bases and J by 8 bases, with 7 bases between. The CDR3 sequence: CASSLFPDTIYF. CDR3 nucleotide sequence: TGTGCCAGCAGCTTATTTCCGGACACCATATATTTT.

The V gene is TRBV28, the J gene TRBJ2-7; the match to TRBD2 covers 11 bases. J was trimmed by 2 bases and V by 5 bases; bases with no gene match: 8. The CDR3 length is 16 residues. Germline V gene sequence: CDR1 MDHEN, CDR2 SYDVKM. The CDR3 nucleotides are TGTGCCAGCAGTACACCGGGACTAGCGGCCCCCTACGAGCAGTACTTC. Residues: CASSTPGLAAPYEQYF.

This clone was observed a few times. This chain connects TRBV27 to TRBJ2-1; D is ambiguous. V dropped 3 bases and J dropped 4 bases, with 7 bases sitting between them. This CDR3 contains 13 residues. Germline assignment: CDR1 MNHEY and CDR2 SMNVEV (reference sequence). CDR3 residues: CASSFALYNEQFF. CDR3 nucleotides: TGTGCCAGCAGTTTCGCTCTATACAATGAGCAGTTCTTC.

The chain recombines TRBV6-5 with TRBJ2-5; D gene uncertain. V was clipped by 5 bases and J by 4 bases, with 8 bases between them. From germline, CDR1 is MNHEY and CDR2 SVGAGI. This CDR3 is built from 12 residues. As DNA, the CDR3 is TGTGCCAGCAGTCCGAGAGGAGAGACCCAGTACTTC. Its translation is CASSPRGETQYF.